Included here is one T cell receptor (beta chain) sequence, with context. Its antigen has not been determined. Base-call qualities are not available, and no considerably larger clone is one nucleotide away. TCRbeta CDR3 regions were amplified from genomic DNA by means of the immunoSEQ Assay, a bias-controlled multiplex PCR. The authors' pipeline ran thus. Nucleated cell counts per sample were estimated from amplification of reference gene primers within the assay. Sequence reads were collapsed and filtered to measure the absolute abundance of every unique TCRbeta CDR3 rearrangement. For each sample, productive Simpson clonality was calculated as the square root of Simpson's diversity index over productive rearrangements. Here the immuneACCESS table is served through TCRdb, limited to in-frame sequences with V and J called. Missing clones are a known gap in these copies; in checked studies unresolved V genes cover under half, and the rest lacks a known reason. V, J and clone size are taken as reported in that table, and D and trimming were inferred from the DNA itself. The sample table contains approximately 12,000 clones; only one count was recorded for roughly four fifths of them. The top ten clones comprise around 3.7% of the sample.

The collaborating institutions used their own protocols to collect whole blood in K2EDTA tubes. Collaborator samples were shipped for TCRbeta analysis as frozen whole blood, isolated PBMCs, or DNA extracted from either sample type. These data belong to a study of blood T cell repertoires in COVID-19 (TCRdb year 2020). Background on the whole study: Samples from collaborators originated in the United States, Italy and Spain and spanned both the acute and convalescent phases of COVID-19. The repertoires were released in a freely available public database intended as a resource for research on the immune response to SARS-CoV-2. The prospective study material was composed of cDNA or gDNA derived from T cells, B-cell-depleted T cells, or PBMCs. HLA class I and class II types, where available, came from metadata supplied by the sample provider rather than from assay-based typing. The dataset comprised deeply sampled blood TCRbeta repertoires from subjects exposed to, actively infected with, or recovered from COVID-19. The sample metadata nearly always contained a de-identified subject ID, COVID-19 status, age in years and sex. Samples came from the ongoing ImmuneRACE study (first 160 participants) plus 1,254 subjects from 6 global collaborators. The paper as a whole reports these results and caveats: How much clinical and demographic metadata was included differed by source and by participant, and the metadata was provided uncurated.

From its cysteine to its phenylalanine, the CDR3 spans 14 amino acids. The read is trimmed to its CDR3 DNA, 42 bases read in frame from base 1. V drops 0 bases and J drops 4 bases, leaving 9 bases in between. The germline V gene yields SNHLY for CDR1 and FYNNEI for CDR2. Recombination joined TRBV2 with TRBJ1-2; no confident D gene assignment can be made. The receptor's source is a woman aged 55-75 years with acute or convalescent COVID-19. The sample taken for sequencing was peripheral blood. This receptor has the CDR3 CASSEAGAFYGYTF. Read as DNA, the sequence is TGTGCCAGCAGTGAAGCTGGAGCCTTCTATGGCTACACCTTC.